The sequence of this T cell receptor beta chain was determined in a study of Graves' ophthalmopathy and Graves' hyperthyroidism. The study amplified TCR beta CDR3 regions using RNA transcripts. The authors performed first-round RT-PCR with HTBI primers and then a second-round multiplex PCR. TCRdb recomputed calls from the multiplex PCR reads with MiXCR, one row per CDR3 protein. The sample shows approximately 210,000 distinct CDR3 sequences, around 28% of them seen only once. The CDR3 is 14 residues long. Trimming pared 4 bases from V and 6 bases from J, leaving 10 bases between. This clonotype was seen more than once but under ten times.

V gene TRBV12-3 or TRBV12-4 combines with J gene TRBJ1-6; D is uncertain. Sequenced sample: peripheral blood. The sequence was obtained from a man in his fifties with Graves' ophthalmopathy. CDR3: CASSSWGSNSPLHF. The CDR3 DNA sequence: TGTGCCAGCAGTTCGTGGGGATCTAATTCACCCCTCCACTTT.